This entry lists 29 T cell receptor beta chains sequenced from one sample in a study of T cells in Graves' hyperthyroidism and ophthalmopathy. Authors of the study amplified TCR beta CDR3 regions from RNA transcripts. Carried out on the TCR CDR3, a first-round RT-PCR used the HTBI primer set. TCRdb reprocessed the multiplex PCR reads with MiXCR, giving one entry per CDR3 protein. This table holds 490,000 or so distinct CDR3 sequences, 15% to 20% found once. The material sequenced was blood. Source of these receptors: a man aged 35 to 55 with Graves' ophthalmopathy.

The rearrangement uses TRBV7-2 and TRBJ1-6; D unclear. CDR3 length equals 17 residues. CDR1 SGHTA and CDR2 FQGNSA come from the germline V gene. V was clipped by 5 bases and J by 10 bases, with 24 bases between them. CDR3 amino acids: CASSRGIRTLIISPLHF. CDR3 sequence (DNA): TGTGCCAGCAGCCGAGGAATCCGTACCCTTATAATATCACCCCTCCACTTT.

The genes are TRBV4-1 and TRBJ1-2; possible D gene TRBD1, 6 bases. Deletions cut 0 bases from V and 7 bases from J, with 18 bases between. From germline, CDR1 is MGHRA and CDR2 YSYEKL. The CDR3 consists of 16 residues. The CDR3 sequence is CASSQDRSGGRLGYTF. The DNA for the CDR3 is TGCGCCAGCAGCCAAGATCGGAGTGGGGGGCGCCTTGGCTACACCTTC.

Ten or more counts support this clonotype. The J gene is TRBJ2-5, the V gene TRBV18; TRBD1 aligns across 8 bases. This CDR3 has 15 residues. Germline CDR1 reads KGHSH; CDR2 reads LQKENI. Trimming at V came to 1 base and at J to 5 bases, leaving 6 bases not matched to a gene. CDR3 in amino acids: CASSPLPGGFETQYF. The DNA of the CDR3 is TGTGCCAGCTCACCACTGCCAGGGGGCTTTGAGACCCAGTACTTC.

This sequence joins TRBV2 and TRBJ2-7; D ambiguous. The CDR3 sequence is 12 residues long. CDR1 and CDR2 (germline): SNHLY, FYNNEI. The ends were cut back, 11 bases at V and 2 bases at J, with 13 bases in the middle. CDR3 region: CAGRTATYEQYF. In DNA, the CDR3 is TGTGCCGGGCGGACGGCGACCTACGAGCAGTACTTC. The whole variable domain, remainder taken from reference TRBV2 and TRBJ2-7, is EPEVTQTPSHQVTQMGQEVILRCVPISNHLYFYWYRQILGQKVEFLVSFYNNEISEKSEIFDDQFSVERPDGSNFTLKIRSTKLEDSAMYFCAGRTATYEQYFGPGTRLTVT.

This clonotype was counted a few times. The chain combines TRBV15 with TRBJ2-5; TRBD2 matches at 9 bases. The V gene end was trimmed by 1 base and the J gene end by 7 bases; junction bases not matched to a gene: 10. CDR1 is LNHNV and CDR2 is YYDKDF in the germline V gene (reference sequence). This CDR3 is built from 16 residues. The DNA for the CDR3 is TGTGCCACCAGCAGAGTACCTAGCGGGGAACGTGTGACCCAGTACTTC. Residues: CATSRVPSGERVTQYF.

The chain combines TRBV6-5 with TRBJ2-7; possibly TRBD1 for D (5 bases). The CDR3 covers 15 residues. The V end lost 2 bases, the J end lost 0 bases, and 11 bases lay between the germline ends. Looked up from germline, CDR1 is MNHEY and CDR2 is SVGAGI. CDR3 sequence: CASSYRRQSSYEQYF. In nucleotides, the CDR3 is TGTGCCAGCAGTTACCGGAGACAGTCCTCCTACGAGCAGTACTTC.

This clonotype was seen ten or more times. This chain uses TRBV6-1 with TRBJ2-2; D is uncertain. The CDR3 loop spans 13 amino acids. V lost 5 bases to trimming and J lost 7 bases, with 11 bases between them. Germline CDR1 reads MNHNS; CDR2 reads SASEGT. The CDR3 loop is CASSQRSGGELFF. The DNA of the CDR3 is TGTGCCAGCAGTCAAAGGTCTGGCGGGGAGCTGTTTTTT.

J is TRBJ2-7 and V is TRBV5-1; 12 bases are shared with TRBD2. Unmatched junction bases numbered 13, after V lost 4 bases and J lost 2 bases. Germline V CDR1 and CDR2: SGHRS, YFSETQ. The CDR3 contains 18 residues. DNA of the CDR3: TGCGCCAGCAGCCGACTAGCGGGGGCTTCTTCCGTTCCCTACGAGCAGTACTTC. Protein product: CASSRLAGASSVPYEQYF.

This clonotype turned up a few times. The gene calls are TRBV30 and TRBJ1-4, with D hard to call. V dropped 0 bases and J dropped 10 bases, with 9 bases sitting between them. The CDR3 loop spans 12 amino acids. Germline-derived CDR1 and CDR2 are GTSNPN and SVGIG (reference sequence). CDR3 DNA: TGTGCCTGGAGTGTACAGCGGGGAAAACTGTTTTTT. As protein: CAWSVQRGKLFF.

This clonotype was counted between two and nine times. The rearrangement uses TRBV29-1 and TRBJ2-7, with D possibly TRBD1 on 6 matching bases. V lost 5 bases and J lost 4, with 9 bases in between. The CDR3 runs to 11 residues. The V gene's germline CDR1 is SQVTM and CDR2 ANQGSEA. CDR3 protein: CSVLRGYEQYF. In DNA form, the CDR3 reads TGCAGCGTTCTGAGGGGGTACGAGCAGTACTTC.

The rearrangement links TRBV30 to TRBJ2-1; possibly TRBD1 for D (5 bases). CDR3 size: 13 residues. Trimming took 4 bases from V and 7 from J, leaving 14 bases between them. The germline CDR1 and CDR2 sequences are GTSNPN and SVGIG (reference sequence). The CDR3 reads CAWNRQKGNEQFF. As DNA, the CDR3 is TGTGCCTGGAATCGACAGAAGGGGAATGAGCAGTTCTTC.

This clonotype was counted a few times. The gene calls are TRBV6-2 or TRBV6-3 and TRBJ2-7, with TRBD2 matching 14 bases. CDR1 is MNHEY, CDR2 SVGEGT, per germline. CDR3 length equals 19 residues. V trimming: 3 bases; J trimming: 0 bases; junction bases outside the gene matches: 10. CDR3 DNA sequence: TGTGCCAGCAGTTATATCCCTGGGACTAGCGGGAGAGGCTCCTACGAGCAGTACTTC. Translating gives CASSYIPGTSGRGSYEQYF.

This clonotype was observed a few times. The chain is built from TRBV3-1 and TRBJ2-7; D is tentatively TRBD1 or TRBD2 (5 bases each). Trimming pared 4 bases from V and 1 base from J, leaving 14 bases between. CDR1 LGHDT and CDR2 YNNKEL come from the germline V gene (reference sequence). The CDR3 runs 15 residues. CDR3 sequence reads: CASSLTGARSYEQYF. CDR3 nucleotide sequence: TGTGCCAGCAGCCTAACCGGGGCCAGATCCTACGAGCAGTACTTC.

This clonotype was seen a handful of times. The rearrangement links TRBV5-1 to TRBJ2-1; no clear D gene. Trimming cost V 3 bases and J 0 bases, with 10 bases left between them. Germline V gene data show CDR1 as SGHRS and CDR2 as YFSETQ. This CDR3 is built from 15 residues. The CDR3 bases are TGCGCCAGCAGCTCCCTGTCCTACTCCTACAATGAGCAGTTCTTC. Translating it yields CASSSLSYSYNEQFF.

This clonotype was picked up many times. The V gene is TRBV3-1, the J gene TRBJ2-3, with 8 nucleotides matching TRBD2. The CDR3 spans 18 residues. Germline V gene lookup returns CDR1 LGHDT and CDR2 YNNKEL (reference sequence). V gave up 1 base and J gave up 4 bases; unmatched junction bases: 13. The CDR3 reads CASSQGIGGGLGADTQYF. CDR3 bases: TGTGCCAGCAGCCAAGGTATCGGGGGGGGCCTTGGTGCAGATACGCAGTATTTT.

This clonotype was recorded a few times. The chain combines TRBV5-1 with TRBJ2-5, with 13 bases lining up with TRBD2. CDR1 and CDR2 from the germline V gene are SGHRS and YFSETQ. Trimming removed 6 bases from V and 4 bases from J; junction bases left unmatched: 15. There are 18 residues in the CDR3. CDR3: CASTSSGTSGAGGETQYF. CDR3 bases: TGCGCCAGCACGTCCTCCGGGACTAGCGGGGCCGGAGGAGAGACCCAGTACTTC.

The V call is TRBV7-2, the J call TRBJ1-1, with 8 bases lining up with TRBD1. With 6 bases clipped from V and 0 bases from J, the junction kept 3 bases outside the gene matches. CDR1 is SGHTA and CDR2 is FQGNSA in the germline V gene. The CDR3 is made up of 14 amino acids. DNA for the CDR3: TGTGCCAGCAGAAGACAGGGGTTGAACACTGAAGCTTTCTTT. This codes for CASRRQGLNTEAFF.

The J gene is TRBJ1-5, the V gene TRBV7-9; the match to TRBD1 covers 8 bases. Germline assignment: CDR1 SEHNR and CDR2 FQNEAQ (reference sequence). The V segment lost 1 base and the J segment 7 bases; nucleotides outside the gene matches: 9. The length of the CDR3 is 16 residues. The CDR3 bases are TGTGCCAGCAGCTTAGAATCAGGGGGCGCGGAACAGCCCCAGCATTTT. This gives the protein CASSLESGGAEQPQHF.

In its sample, this clonotype was seen many times. Here the CDR3 reads CATSRARVRSNQPQHF. The CDR3 nucleotides read TGTGCCACCAGCAGAGCTAGGGTGCGGAGCAATCAGCCCCAGCATTTT. V is TRBV15 and J is TRBJ1-5; no reliable D call. The V and J ends lost 1 base and 1 base respectively, with 11 bases between them. CDR1 is LNHNV and CDR2 is YYDKDF in the germline V gene (reference sequence). This CDR3 is built from 16 residues.

This chain connects TRBV20-1 to TRBJ1-3; TRBD1 might be the D (5 bases). The germline V and J ends were trimmed by 3 bases and 4 bases, with 16 bases remaining between them. The CDR3 has 15 amino acids. Per germline, CDR1 DFQATT and CDR2 SNEGSKA (reference sequence). The CDR3 loop is CSASGPRERGNTIYF. CDR3 nucleotide sequence: TGCAGTGCTAGCGGGCCCAGGGAGCGAGGAAACACCATATATTTT.

This clonotype was observed many times. The rearrangement joins TRBV18 to TRBJ1-5, with D perhaps matching TRBD1 (5 bases). There are 14 residues in the CDR3. The V end lost 3 bases, the J end lost 7 bases, and 13 bases lay between the germline ends. Germline V lookup: CDR1 KGHSH, CDR2 LQKENI. The CDR3 DNA is TGTGCCAGCTCACCCGGCCGGTCAGGGCAGCCCCAGCATTTT. This sequence encodes CASSPGRSGQPQHF.

In this sample, this clonotype turned up many times. This chain uses TRBV7-8 with TRBJ2-7; D might be TRBD1 (7 bases). Germline values: CDR1 SGHVS, CDR2 FQNEAQ. CDR3 length: 14 residues. The V end lost 5 bases, the J end lost 7 bases, and 18 bases lay between the germline ends. The CDR3: CASSGRGTEGEQYF. The CDR3 DNA sequence: TGTGCCAGCAGCGGCCGCGGGACAGAAGGAGAGCAGTACTTC.

The chain links TRBV5-1 to TRBJ2-5; 7 bases are shared with TRBD1. The CDR3 covers 14 residues. The V gene's germline CDR1 is SGHRS and CDR2 YFSETQ. The trim removed 2 bases at V and 2 bases at J, leaving 3 bases unmatched. The CDR3 reads CASSLQGIQETQYF. The CDR3 nucleotides are TGCGCCAGCAGCTTACAGGGGATACAAGAGACCCAGTACTTC.

The chain links TRBV9 to TRBJ2-2, with D perhaps assigned TRBD1 or TRBD2 (5 bases each). CDR1 and CDR2 from the germline V gene are SGDLS and YYNGEE. V was clipped by 3 bases and J by 3 bases, with 12 bases between them. CDR3 length: 15 residues. CDR3 sequence reads: CASSGVGAHTGELFF. The CDR3 bases are TGTGCCAGCAGCGGCGTCGGGGCCCACACCGGGGAGCTGTTTTTT.

This clonotype was recorded many times. The rearrangement joins TRBV4-2 to TRBJ2-5; D possibly uses TRBD1 or TRBD2 (7 bases each). The CDR3 length is 15 residues. The ends were cut back, 3 bases at V and 2 bases at J, with 13 bases in the middle. Germline V lookup: CDR1 LGHNA, CDR2 YNFKEQ. The CDR3 loop is CASSHRGGQQETQYF. In DNA, the CDR3 is TGTGCCAGCAGCCACCGCGGGGGACAGCAAGAGACCCAGTACTTC.

Many counts were recorded for this clonotype. The rearrangement uses TRBV3-1 and TRBJ1-5, with a possible D match to TRBD1 (6 bases). From germline, CDR1 is LGHDT and CDR2 YNNKEL (reference sequence). The CDR3 has 15 residues. V lost 1 base and J 8 bases, leaving 15 bases between the germline ends. CDR3 DNA: TGTGCCAGCAGCCAAGGTAGGGGGTCCGGGAAGCCCCAGCATTTT. This translates into CASSQGRGSGKPQHF.

The chain joins TRBV12-3 or TRBV12-4 to TRBJ2-3; 10 bases line up with TRBD2. CDR3 length: 15 amino acids. After removal of 7 bases from V and 3 bases from J, the junction contained 7 bases not matched to a gene. This chain's CDR3 is CASTLAGGWTDTQYF. DNA for the CDR3: TGTGCCAGCACCTTAGCGGGGGGATGGACAGATACGCAGTATTTT.

This clonotype has just a few counts. This chain joins TRBV11-2 and TRBJ1-4; 8 bases agree with TRBD1. The CDR3 runs to 15 residues. Germline CDR1 is SGHAT and CDR2 is FQNNGV. V shed 5 bases and J 6 bases; nucleotides not matched to a gene: 8. The DNA of the CDR3 is TGTGCCAGCAGCCCCCTGACAGGGGTTCATGAAAAACTGTTTTTT. The encoded protein is CASSPLTGVHEKLFF.

The chain has TRBV6-1 and TRBJ2-1; D not certain. Trimming removed 8 bases at V and 7 bases at J, with 9 bases between. The CDR3 length is 11 residues. CDR1 and CDR2 (germline): MNHNS, SASEGT. The CDR3 region has the DNA TGTGCCAGCGGGTGGTGGAATGAGCAGTTCTTC. Translated, it gives CASGWWNEQFF.